This T cell receptor beta chain was obtained from a study of cytomegalovirus exposure and HLA in healthy donors. The primer mix had 60 Vbeta and 13 Jbeta primers. Sequenced by immunoSEQ multiplex PCR; TCRdb stores in-frame clones only, minus some. Here the sample spans some 180,000 clones, around 76% being singletons. Per germline, CDR1 SGHTA and CDR2 FQGNSA. Trimming took 1 base from V and 9 from J, leaving 10 bases between them. The CDR3 loop spans 14 amino acids. The chain employs TRBV7-2 and TRBJ1-6; TRBD1 is a possible D gene (5 bases). The sample consisted of PBMCs. The origin of this receptor is a middle-aged man in good health and CMV-seronegative. The CDR3 protein is CASSLGGVRSPLHF. CDR3 coding DNA: TGTGCCAGCAGCTTAGGGGGGGTTCGTTCACCCCTCCACTTT.